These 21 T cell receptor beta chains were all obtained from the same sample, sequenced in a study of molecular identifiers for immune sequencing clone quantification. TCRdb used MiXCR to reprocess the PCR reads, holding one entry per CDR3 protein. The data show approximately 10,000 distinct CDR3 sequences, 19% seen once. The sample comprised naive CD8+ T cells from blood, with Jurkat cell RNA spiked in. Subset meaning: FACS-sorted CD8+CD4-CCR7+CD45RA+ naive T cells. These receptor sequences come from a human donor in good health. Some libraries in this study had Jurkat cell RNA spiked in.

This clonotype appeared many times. CDR3 residues: CASSESRGFNTEAFF. The DNA of the CDR3 is TGCGCCAGCAGTGAGTCGCGGGGGTTCAACACTGAAGCTTTCTTT. The gene calls are TRBV10-2 and TRBJ1-1; possibly TRBD1 for D (5 bases). Germline V CDR1 and CDR2: WSHSY, SAAADI. Trimming took off 0 bases at V and 2 bases at J, with 10 bases between the two ends. The CDR3 covers 15 residues.

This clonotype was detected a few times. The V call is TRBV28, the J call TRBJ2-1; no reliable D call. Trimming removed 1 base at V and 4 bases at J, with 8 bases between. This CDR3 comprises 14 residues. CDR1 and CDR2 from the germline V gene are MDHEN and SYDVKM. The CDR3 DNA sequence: TGTGCCAGCAGTTTATTGACGGCTTACAATGAGCAGTTCTTC. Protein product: CASSLLTAYNEQFF.

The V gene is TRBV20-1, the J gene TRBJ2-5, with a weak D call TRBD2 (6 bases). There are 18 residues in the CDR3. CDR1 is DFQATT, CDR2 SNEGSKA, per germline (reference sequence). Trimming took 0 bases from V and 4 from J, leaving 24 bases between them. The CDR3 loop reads CSARDRSFLASIRETQYF. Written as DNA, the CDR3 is TGCAGTGCTAGAGATCGGTCCTTCCTAGCGTCTATACGAGAGACCCAGTACTTC.

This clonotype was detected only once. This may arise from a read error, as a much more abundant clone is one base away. The chain's CDR3 is CASGGLAGVADTQYF. As DNA, the CDR3 is TGTGCCAGCGGCGGACTAGCGGGAGTCGCAGATACGCAGTATTTT. V gene TRBV6-4 combines with J gene TRBJ2-3, with 13 nucleotides matching TRBD2. Germline CDR1 is MRHNA and CDR2 is SNTAGT. The CDR3 has 15 residues. The V gene end was trimmed by 8 bases and the J gene end by 4 bases; junction bases not matched to a gene: 6.

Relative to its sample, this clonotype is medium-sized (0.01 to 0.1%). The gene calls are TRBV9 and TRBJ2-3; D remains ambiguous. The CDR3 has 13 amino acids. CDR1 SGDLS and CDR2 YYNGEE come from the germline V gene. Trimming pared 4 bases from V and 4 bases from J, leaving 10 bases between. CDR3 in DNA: TGTGCCAGCAGCTCCGGTAGCCCAGATACGCAGTATTTT. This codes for CASSSGSPDTQYF.

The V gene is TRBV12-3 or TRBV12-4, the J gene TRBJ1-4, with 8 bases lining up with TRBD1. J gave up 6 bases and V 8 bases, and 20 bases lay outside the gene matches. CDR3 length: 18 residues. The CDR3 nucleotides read TGTGCCAGCGCTTCGGGCAGGGGGCGAGCCCCCACAGATGAAAAACTGTTTTTT. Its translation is CASASGRGRAPTDEKLFF.

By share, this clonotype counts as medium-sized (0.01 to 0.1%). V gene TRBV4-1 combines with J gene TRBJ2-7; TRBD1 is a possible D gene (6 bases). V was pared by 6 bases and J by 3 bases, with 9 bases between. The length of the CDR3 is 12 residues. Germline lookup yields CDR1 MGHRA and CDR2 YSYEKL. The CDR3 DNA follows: TGCGCCAGCAGTTCACAGGGCTACGAGCAGTACTTC. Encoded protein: CASSSQGYEQYF.

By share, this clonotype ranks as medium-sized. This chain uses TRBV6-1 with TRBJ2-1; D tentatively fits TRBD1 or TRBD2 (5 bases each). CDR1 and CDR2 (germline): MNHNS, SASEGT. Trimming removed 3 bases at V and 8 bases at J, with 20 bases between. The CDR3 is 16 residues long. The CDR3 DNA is TGTGCCAGCAGTGAGGTTTCAGCAGGGACGGAAGATGAGCAGTTCTTC. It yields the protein CASSEVSAGTEDEQFF.

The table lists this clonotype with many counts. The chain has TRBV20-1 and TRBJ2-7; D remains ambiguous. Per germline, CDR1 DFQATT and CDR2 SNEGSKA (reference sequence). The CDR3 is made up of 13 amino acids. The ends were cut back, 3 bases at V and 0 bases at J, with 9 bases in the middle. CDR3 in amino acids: CSARQRYSYEQYF. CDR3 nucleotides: TGCAGTGCTAGGCAGAGATACTCCTACGAGCAGTACTTC.

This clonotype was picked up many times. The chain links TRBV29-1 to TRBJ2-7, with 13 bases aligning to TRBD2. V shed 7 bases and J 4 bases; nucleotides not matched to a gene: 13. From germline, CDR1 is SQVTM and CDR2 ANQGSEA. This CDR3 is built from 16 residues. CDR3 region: CSAWTSGSQTPYEQYF. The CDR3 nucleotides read TGCAGCGCCTGGACTAGCGGGAGCCAAACCCCATACGAGCAGTACTTC.

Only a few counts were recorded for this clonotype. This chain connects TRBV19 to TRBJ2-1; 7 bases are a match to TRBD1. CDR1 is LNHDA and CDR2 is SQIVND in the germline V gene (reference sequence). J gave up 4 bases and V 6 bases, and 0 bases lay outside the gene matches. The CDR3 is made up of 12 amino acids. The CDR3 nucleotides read TGTGCCAGTAGACAGGGGTACAATGAGCAGTTCTTC. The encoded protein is CASRQGYNEQFF.

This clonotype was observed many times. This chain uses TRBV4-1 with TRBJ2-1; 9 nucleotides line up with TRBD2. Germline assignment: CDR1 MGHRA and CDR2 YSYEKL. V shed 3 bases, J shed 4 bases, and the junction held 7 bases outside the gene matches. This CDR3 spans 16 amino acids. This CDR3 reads CASSQRAGGPYNEQFF. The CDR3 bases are TGCGCCAGCAGCCAGCGTGCGGGAGGGCCATACAATGAGCAGTTCTTC.

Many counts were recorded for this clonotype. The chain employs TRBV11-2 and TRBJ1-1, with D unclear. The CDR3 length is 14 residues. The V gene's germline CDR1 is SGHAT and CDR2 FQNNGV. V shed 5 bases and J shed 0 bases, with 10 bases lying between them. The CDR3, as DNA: TGTGCCAGCAGCATACTCACAGTGAACACTGAAGCTTTCTTT. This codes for CASSILTVNTEAFF. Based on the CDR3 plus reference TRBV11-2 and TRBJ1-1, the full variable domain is EAGVAQSPRYKIIEKRQSVAFWCNPISGHATLYWYQQILGQGPKLLIQFQNNGVVDDSQLPKDRFSAERLKGVDSTLKIQPAKLEDSAVYLCASSILTVNTEAFFGQGTRLTVV.

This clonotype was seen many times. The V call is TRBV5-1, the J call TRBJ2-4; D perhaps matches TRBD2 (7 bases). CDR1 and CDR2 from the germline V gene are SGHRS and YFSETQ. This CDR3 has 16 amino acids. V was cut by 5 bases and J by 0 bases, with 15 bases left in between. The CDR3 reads CASSGGGREAKNIQYF. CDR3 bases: TGCGCCAGCAGTGGGGGGGGCAGGGAAGCCAAAAACATTCAGTACTTC.

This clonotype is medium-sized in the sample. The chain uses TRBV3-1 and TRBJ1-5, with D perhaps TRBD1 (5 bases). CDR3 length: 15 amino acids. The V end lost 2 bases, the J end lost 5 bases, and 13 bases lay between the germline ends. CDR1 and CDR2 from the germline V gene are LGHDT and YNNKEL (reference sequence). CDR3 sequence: CASSQRPGPHQPQHF. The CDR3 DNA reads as TGTGCCAGCAGCCAACGACCGGGACCTCATCAGCCCCAGCATTTT.

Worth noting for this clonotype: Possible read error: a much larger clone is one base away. The CDR3 region is CASRSTTGVGENLFF. CDR3 coding DNA: TGTGCCAGCAGGAGTACGACAGGGGTTGGTGAAAACCTGTTTTTT. The chain couples TRBV27 to TRBJ1-4; 8 nucleotides align to TRBD1. The germline V gene has CDR1 MNHEY and CDR2 SMNVEV (reference sequence). The CDR3 is 15 residues long. The complete variable domain, with remaining parts taken from reference TRBV27 and TRBJ1-4, reads EAQVTQNPRYLITVTGKKLTVTCSQNMNHEYMSWYRQDPGLGLRQIYYSMNVEVTDKGDVPEGYKVSRKEKRNFPLILESPSPNQTSLYFCASRSTTGVGENLFFGSGTQLSVL.

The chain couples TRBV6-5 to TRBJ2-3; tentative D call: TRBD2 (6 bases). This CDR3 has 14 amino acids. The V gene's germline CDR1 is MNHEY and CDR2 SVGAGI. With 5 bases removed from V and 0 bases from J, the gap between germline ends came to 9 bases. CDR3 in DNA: TGTGCCAGCAGTCCGGACTACAGCACAGATACGCAGTATTTT. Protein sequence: CASSPDYSTDTQYF.

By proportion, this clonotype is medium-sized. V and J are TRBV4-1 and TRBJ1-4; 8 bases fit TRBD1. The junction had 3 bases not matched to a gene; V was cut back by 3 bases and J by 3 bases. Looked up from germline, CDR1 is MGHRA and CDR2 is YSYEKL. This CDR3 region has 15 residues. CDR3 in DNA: TGCGCCAGCAGCCAGCCACAGGGGGCTAATGAAAAACTGTTTTTT. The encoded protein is CASSQPQGANEKLFF.

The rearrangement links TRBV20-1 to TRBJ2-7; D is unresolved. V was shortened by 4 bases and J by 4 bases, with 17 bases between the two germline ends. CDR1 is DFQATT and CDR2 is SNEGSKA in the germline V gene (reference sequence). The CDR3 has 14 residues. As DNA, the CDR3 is TGCAGTGCTAAACCCCGCAGTCTGGGGTACGAGCAGTACTTC. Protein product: CSAKPRSLGYEQYF.

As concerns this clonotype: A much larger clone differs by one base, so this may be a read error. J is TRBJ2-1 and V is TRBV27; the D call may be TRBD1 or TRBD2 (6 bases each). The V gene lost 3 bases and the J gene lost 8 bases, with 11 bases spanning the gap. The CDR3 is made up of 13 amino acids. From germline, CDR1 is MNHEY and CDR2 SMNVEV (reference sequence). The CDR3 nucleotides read TGTGCCAGCAGTTTGTGGGGGGCCCATGAGCAGTTCTTC. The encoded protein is CASSLWGAHEQFF.

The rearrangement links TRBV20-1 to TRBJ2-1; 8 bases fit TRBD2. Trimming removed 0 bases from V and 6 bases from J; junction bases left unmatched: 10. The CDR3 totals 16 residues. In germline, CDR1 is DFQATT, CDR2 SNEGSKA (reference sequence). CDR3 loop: CSARELVAGTLNEQFF. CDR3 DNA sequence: TGCAGTGCTAGAGAATTGGTAGCGGGAACCCTCAATGAGCAGTTCTTC.